The 26 T cell receptor beta chains below all came from one sample that was sequenced in a study of immune evolution from preneoplasia to lung adenocarcinoma. Clones were read by immunoSEQ multiplex PCR, and TCRdb kept only the in-frame ones, dropping some. The sample has 20,000 to 30,000 clones, just under 75% seen once. Material for sequencing was FFPE invasive lung adenocarcinoma tissue. Receptor source: a person in their sixties or seventies with invasive lung adenocarcinoma. Some clones in this sample may be carry-over from other donors' samples.

The genes are TRBV7-9 and TRBJ2-3, with D tentatively TRBD2 (6 bases). This CDR3 has 13 residues. The V end was cut by 1 base, the J end by 6 bases, with 8 bases between. Germline CDR1 reads SEHNR; CDR2 reads FQNEAQ (reference sequence). CDR3 nucleotides: TGTGCCAGCAGCTTAGACGCGGGGGATACGCAGTATTTT. As protein: CASSLDAGDTQYF.

The chain couples TRBV27 to TRBJ1-1; a weak D match, TRBD1 (6 bases). The CDR3 has 14 amino acids. Trimming took off 6 bases at V and 4 bases at J, with 15 bases between the two ends. CDR1 and CDR2 (germline): MNHEY, SMNVEV (reference sequence). This chain's CDR3 is CASRLQGRSTEAFF. The DNA for the CDR3 is TGTGCCAGCAGGCTACAGGGAAGGTCCACTGAAGCTTTCTTT.

V gene TRBV7-2 combines with J gene TRBJ2-7, with D maybe TRBD2 (6 bases). V shed 5 bases and J shed 3 bases, with 11 bases lying between them. From germline, CDR1 is SGHTA and CDR2 FQGNSA. The CDR3 is 13 amino acids. CDR3 sequence: CASSPGEVYEQYF. The CDR3 nucleotides are TGTGCCAGCAGCCCGGGGGAGGTCTACGAGCAGTACTTC.

This chain uses TRBV7-2 with TRBJ1-4, with a possible D match to TRBD1 (6 bases). Trimming removed 5 bases from V and 10 bases from J, with 14 bases in between. The CDR3 contains 13 residues. CDR1 SGHTA and CDR2 FQGNSA come from the germline V gene. The CDR3 reads CASSTYREGKLFF. CDR3 nucleotides: TGTGCCAGCAGCACCTACAGGGAAGGAAAACTGTTTTTT.

The V gene is TRBV9, the J gene TRBJ2-7, with no clear D. The germline V gene has CDR1 SGDLS and CDR2 YYNGEE. This CDR3 has 14 residues. With 4 bases removed from V and 3 bases from J, the gap between germline ends came to 14 bases. DNA of the CDR3: TGTGCCAGCAGCCCCCAGGTATCCCGCTACGAGCAGTACTTC. This gives the protein CASSPQVSRYEQYF.

This chain uses TRBV6-6 with TRBJ1-3; 8 bases agree with TRBD1. J was trimmed by 3 bases and V by 10 bases; bases with no gene match: 8. Per germline, CDR1 MNHNY and CDR2 SVGAGI (reference sequence). There are 14 residues in the CDR3. CDR3: CATSTGAGGNTIYF. For the CDR3, the DNA is TGTGCCACTTCGACAGGGGCGGGTGGAAACACCATATATTTT.

The chain joins TRBV5-4 to TRBJ2-1; D gene ambiguous. The V end was cut by 4 bases, the J end by 5 bases, with 13 bases between. In germline, CDR1 is SGHNT, CDR2 YYREEE (reference sequence). The CDR3 loop spans 14 amino acids. CDR3 DNA: TGTGCCAGCAGCCAGCCAACCTCTAACAATGAGCAGTTCTTC. This codes for CASSQPTSNNEQFF. Complete variable domain (other parts from reference TRBV5-4 and TRBJ2-1): ETGVTQSPTHLIKTRGQQVTLRCSSQSGHNTVSWYQQALGQGPQFIFQYYREEENGRGNFPPRFSGLQFPNYSSELNVNALELDDSALYLCASSQPTSNNEQFFGPGTRLTVL.

This clone appeared a few times. The chain has TRBV4-2 and TRBJ2-3, with 11 bases aligning to TRBD2. The V segment lost 7 bases and the J segment 5 bases; nucleotides outside the gene matches: 8. Germline-derived CDR1 and CDR2 are LGHNA and YNFKEQ. The CDR3 totals 15 residues. CDR3 coding DNA: TGTGCCAGCATGACAGTAGCGGGAGGGTTAGATACGCAGTATTTT. It specifies CASMTVAGGLDTQYF.

The V and J genes are TRBV28 and TRBJ1-5, with 8 nucleotides matching TRBD1. The CDR3 totals 18 residues. CDR1 and CDR2 from the germline V gene are MDHEN and SYDVKM. The V gene end was trimmed by 1 base and the J gene end by 2 bases; junction bases not matched to a gene: 10. Written as DNA, the CDR3 is TGTGCCAGCAGTTTATTCTTCCTACAGGGGGGAGGCAATCAGCCCCAGCATTTT. Translated, it gives CASSLFFLQGGGNQPQHF.

The V call is TRBV28, the J call TRBJ2-1; TRBD2 matches 8 bases. The CDR3 extends over 16 amino acids. Per germline, CDR1 MDHEN and CDR2 SYDVKM. The V gene end was trimmed by 7 bases and the J gene end by 3 bases; junction bases not matched to a gene: 11. The DNA of the CDR3 is TGTGCCAGCACGAGCCCCTTAGCGGGGAACTACAATGAGCAGTTCTTC. It translates to CASTSPLAGNYNEQFF.

The genes are TRBV12-5 and TRBJ1-4; the D gene is possibly TRBD1 (6 bases). From germline, CDR1 is LGHNT and CDR2 FRNRAP. V gave up 6 bases and J gave up 5 bases, with 10 bases separating them. The CDR3 totals 13 residues. The CDR3 coding sequence is TGTGCTAGTGGGGACAGTAAAAATGAAAAACTGTTTTTT. Translation gives CASGDSKNEKLFF.

The J gene is TRBJ2-1, the V gene TRBV10-1; TRBD1 matches 7 bases. This CDR3 is built from 13 residues. The junction had 3 bases not matched to a gene; V was cut back by 3 bases and J by 7 bases. The germline gives CDR1 WNHNN, CDR2 SYGVQD (reference sequence). The DNA of the CDR3 is TGCGCCAGCAGTGAAAGGGGGCAGAATGAGCAGTTCTTC. Translation: CASSERGQNEQFF.

This clone was seen only once. The CDR3: CASNSGSADTQYF. DNA of the CDR3: TGTGCCAGTAACAGCGGGAGTGCAGATACGCAGTATTTT. The chain recombines TRBV19 with TRBJ2-3; TRBD2 matches 8 bases. The germline gives CDR1 LNHDA, CDR2 SQIVND (reference sequence). After removal of 7 bases from V and 4 bases from J, the junction contained 4 bases not matched to a gene. The CDR3 has 13 amino acids.

This clone appeared once. The J gene is TRBJ1-2, the V gene TRBV18, with D unresolved. With 3 bases removed from V and 0 bases from J, the gap between germline ends came to 11 bases. The CDR3 loop spans 15 amino acids. Germline V lookup: CDR1 KGHSH, CDR2 LQKENI. The CDR3 DNA follows: TGTGCCAGCTCACCCACCGATCGACCTAACTATGGCTACACCTTC. This codes for CASSPTDRPNYGYTF.

The chain combines TRBV28 with TRBJ1-5, with TRBD1 identical over 7 bases. CDR3 length equals 15 residues. After removal of 5 bases from V and 6 bases from J, the junction contained 10 bases not matched to a gene. Per germline, CDR1 MDHEN and CDR2 SYDVKM. The CDR3 DNA reads as TGTGCCAGCAGTCTGACAGGGAAAGGGGGTCAGCCCCAGCATTTT. Encoded protein: CASSLTGKGGQPQHF.

CDR3 amino acids: CASSPIAGGFSGANVLTF. The CDR3 DNA is TGTGCCAGCAGCCCTATAGCGGGCGGATTCTCTGGGGCCAACGTCCTGACTTTC. The chain carries TRBV7-9 and TRBJ2-6; 7 bases are shared with TRBD2. Germline V gene sequence: CDR1 SEHNR, CDR2 FQNEAQ (reference sequence). The CDR3 runs to 18 residues. The junction had 10 bases not matched to a gene; V was cut back by 5 bases and J by 0 bases.

This clone appeared a few times. This sequence joins TRBV5-1 and TRBJ2-7; D unresolved. This CDR3 contains 14 residues. V shed 0 bases and J shed 0 bases, with 7 bases lying between them. Germline V gene data show CDR1 as SGHRS and CDR2 as YFSETQ. The CDR3 region has the DNA TGCGCCAGCAGCTTGGTGCAGGCCTCCTACGAGCAGTACTTC. The encoded protein is CASSLVQASYEQYF.

The rearrangement joins TRBV11-3 to TRBJ2-3, with 8 bases identical to TRBD2. The CDR3 consists of 15 residues. In germline, CDR1 is SGHNT, CDR2 YENEEA. V lost 5 bases, J lost 2 bases, and 6 bases stayed unmatched. The CDR3 sequence is CASSRGGGPTDTQYF. Written as DNA, the CDR3 is TGTGCCAGCAGCCGGGGGGGCGGACCCACAGATACGCAGTATTTT.

The sample holds one count of this clone. V and J are TRBV10-3 and TRBJ1-2; no firm D call. The CDR3 runs 12 residues. With 8 bases removed from V and 6 bases from J, the gap between germline ends came to 13 bases. Germline V gene lookup returns CDR1 ENHRY and CDR2 SYGVKD. The CDR3 DNA is TGTGCCATCGGACTCGGCGCGCATGGCTACACCTTC. Translation: CAIGLGAHGYTF.

In DNA form, the CDR3 reads TGTGCCAGCAGCTTAGGGGGCTTCAATCAGCCCCAGCATTTT. It translates to CASSLGGFNQPQHF. This chain links TRBV7-9 with TRBJ1-5; perhaps TRBD1 as D (5 bases). Trimming pared 1 base from V and 3 bases from J, leaving 7 bases between. The CDR3 is 14 residues long. CDR1 is SEHNR and CDR2 is FQNEAQ in the germline V gene (reference sequence).

The V gene is TRBV5-1, the J gene TRBJ2-3; TRBD1 agrees at 7 bases. Germline CDR1 SGHRS, CDR2 YFSETQ. The CDR3 extends over 15 amino acids. After removal of 4 bases from V and 0 bases from J, the junction contained 5 bases not matched to a gene. This CDR3 reads CASSVSTGSTDTQYF. The CDR3 DNA is TGCGCCAGCAGCGTGTCGACAGGGAGCACAGATACGCAGTATTTT.

This clone occurred a few times. The chain is built from TRBV18 and TRBJ2-3; 10 bases align to TRBD2. The length of the CDR3 is 14 residues. V shed 6 bases and J 4 bases; nucleotides not matched to a gene: 4. Germline loops: CDR1 KGHSH, CDR2 LQKENI. The CDR3 DNA reads TGTGCCAGCTCCCAAGCGGGAGGGTCAGATACGCAGTATTTT. It translates to CASSQAGGSDTQYF.

The chain links TRBV28 to TRBJ2-7; D remains unclear. The CDR3 has 11 amino acids. Trimming shortened V by 4 bases and J by 7 bases, and 8 bases separated the two germline ends. CDR1 is MDHEN and CDR2 is SYDVKM in the germline V gene. For the CDR3, the DNA is TGTGCCAGCAGTTCCCCACAAGAGCAGTACTTC. Translated, it gives CASSSPQEQYF.

This clone was observed a handful of times. The J gene is TRBJ2-7, the V gene TRBV30; D is unclear. V gave up 5 bases and J gave up 0 bases, with 11 bases separating them. CDR3 size: 13 residues. From germline, CDR1 is GTSNPN and CDR2 SVGIG (reference sequence). This CDR3 is CAWDKGSSYEQYF. The CDR3 region has the DNA TGTGCCTGGGACAAGGGTAGCTCCTACGAGCAGTACTTC.

The gene calls are TRBV9 and TRBJ2-7; the D gene is possibly TRBD2 (7 bases). V was cut by 3 bases and J by 3 bases, with 13 bases left in between. CDR3 size: 14 residues. The germline CDR1 and CDR2 sequences are SGDLS and YYNGEE. The CDR3 nucleotides read TGTGCCAGCAGCGCCAGAGGGGGGGACTACGAGCAGTACTTC. The encoded protein is CASSARGGDYEQYF.

V gene TRBV9 combines with J gene TRBJ2-7, with D unresolved. The CDR3 covers 13 residues. Trimming stripped 3 bases from V and 1 base from J, with 8 bases between. From germline, CDR1 is SGDLS and CDR2 YYNGEE. CDR3 coding DNA: TGTGCCAGCAGCGCCCCCACATCCTACGAGCAGTACTTC. This translates into CASSAPTSYEQYF.